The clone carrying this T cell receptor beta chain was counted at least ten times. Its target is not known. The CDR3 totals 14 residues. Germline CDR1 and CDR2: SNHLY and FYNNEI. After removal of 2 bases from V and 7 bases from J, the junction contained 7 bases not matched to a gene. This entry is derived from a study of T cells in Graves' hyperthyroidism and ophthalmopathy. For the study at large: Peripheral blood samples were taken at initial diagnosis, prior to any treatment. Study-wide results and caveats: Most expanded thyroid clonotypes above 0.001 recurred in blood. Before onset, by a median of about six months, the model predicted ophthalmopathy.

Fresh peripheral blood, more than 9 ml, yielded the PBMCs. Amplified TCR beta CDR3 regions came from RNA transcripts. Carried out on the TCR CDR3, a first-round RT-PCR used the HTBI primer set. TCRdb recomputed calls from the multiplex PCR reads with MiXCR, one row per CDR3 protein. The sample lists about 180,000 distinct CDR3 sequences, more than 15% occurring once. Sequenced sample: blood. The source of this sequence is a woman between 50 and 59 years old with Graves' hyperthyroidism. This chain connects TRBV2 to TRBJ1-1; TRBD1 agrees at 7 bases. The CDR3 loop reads CASSEWQGVGEAFF. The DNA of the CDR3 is TGTGCCAGCAGTGAATGGCAGGGGGTGGGTGAAGCTTTCTTT.